This T cell receptor (beta chain) was obtained from a study of blood T cells in healthy people across ages. Study context: Per two T cells, about one barcoded beta molecule was captured through template switching. General study results and limits: TCR beta diversity correlated strongly with naive T cell percentage.

Trimming took off 2 bases at V and 7 bases at J, with 17 bases between the two ends. Germline V gene data show CDR1 as SGHDN and CDR2 as FVKESK. CDR3 size: 15 residues. Regarding this clonotype: What it binds is not known.

Using a J-beta primer mix together with a sample-barcoded 5' primer, a second PCR was run for roughly 6 to 11 cycles. TCRdb analysed the 5' RACE reads with MiXCR anew, one entry per CDR3 protein. The sample consists of some 880,000 distinct CDR3 sequences, about 36% of them appearing once. Sequencing was performed on blood. This receptor was obtained from a young man in good health. The chain carries TRBV14 and TRBJ1-2; D unclear. CDR3 sequence (DNA): TGTGCCAGCAGCCAACAATTCGGGCACGCCTTTGGCTACACCTTC. Translation: CASSQQFGHAFGYTF.